This T cell receptor (beta chain) comes out of a study of blood T cell repertoires in COVID-19 (dated by TCRdb to 2018 to 2021). The study in broad terms: The collaborator samples originated in the United States, Italy and Spain and spanned the acute and convalescent phases of COVID-19. The material from the prospective study consisted of cDNA or gDNA derived from T cells, B-cell-depleted T cells, or PBMCs. Samples were obtained from the ongoing ImmuneRACE study (first 160 participants) and from over 1,000 subjects provided by 6 global collaborators. The sample metadata nearly always contained a de-identified subject ID, COVID-19 status, age in years and sex. Subjects who had been exposed to COVID-19, were actively infected with it, or had recovered from it provided the deeply sampled blood TCRbeta repertoires that made up the dataset. Where available, HLA class I and class II types were obtained from metadata supplied by the sample provider rather than from assay-based typing. The repertoires were released in a freely available public database intended as a resource for research on the immune response to SARS-CoV-2. Summary of the overall study and its limitations: The amount of clinical and demographic metadata varied by source and participant and was provided uncurated.

TCRbeta CDR3 regions were amplified from genomic DNA by means of the immunoSEQ Assay, a bias-controlled multiplex PCR. Processing in the source paper ran as follows. The number of nucleated cells in each sample was estimated by amplification of reference gene primers within the assay. To quantify the absolute abundance of each unique TCRbeta CDR3 rearrangement, sequence reads were collapsed and filtered. For each sample, productive Simpson clonality was calculated as the square root of Simpson's diversity index over productive rearrangements. TCRdb took this table from immuneACCESS and kept in-frame rearrangements with V and J called. Such tables lack part of the clones; where checked against another copy, unresolved V genes explain under half of the gap, and the rest is unexplained. V and J calls and clone size come straight from that table; D and trimming were deduced from the DNA. The sample data list some 99,000 clones, and over 65% of these were observed just once. Of the sample, 15% to 20% falls within the top ten clones.

For this clone: Its recognized antigen is unknown. Per-nucleotide qualities are absent, and no much larger clonotype sits a single base away.

Including the terminal cysteine and phenylalanine, the CDR3 comprises 16 residues. The sequence is cut down to CDR3 DNA, 48 bases in frame from base 1. Here V drops 5 bases and J drops 5 bases, and the junction holds 11 bases not matched to any gene. CDR1 and CDR2 were assigned from the germline V gene (reference sequence) as SEHNR and FQNEAQ. Whole blood was collected in K2EDTA tubes by collaborating institutions according to the institutions' own protocols. Collaborator samples were shipped for TCRbeta analysis as frozen whole blood, isolated PBMCs, or DNA extracted from either sample type. The sequence came from a woman in her fifties or sixties with acute or convalescent COVID-19. This chain joins TRBV7-9 to TRBJ1-4; TRBD1 fits 7 bases in the junction. What was sequenced was peripheral blood. The CDR3 amino acid sequence is: CASSQVQGGSNEKLFF. The DNA is as follows: TGTGCCAGCAGCCAAGTGCAGGGGGGCTCAAATGAAAAACTGTTTTTT.